This T cell receptor (beta chain) was identified in a study of T cells after yellow fever vaccination. TCRdb itself ran the 5' RACE reads through MiXCR, one entry per CDR3 protein. The sample lists under 600,000 distinct CDR3 sequences, about 13% occurring once. CDR1 is SGHDT, CDR2 YYEEEE, per germline. The V gene lost 2 bases and the J gene lost 0 bases, with 8 bases spanning the gap. This CDR3 is built from 15 residues. This clonotype was obtained from a man aged 30 to 39 who received the YFV17D yellow fever vaccine. The sequences come from PBMCs, collected on the day of the yellow fever booster vaccination. V usage is TRBV5-6 and J usage is TRBJ2-2; D gene unclear. For the CDR3, the DNA is TGTGCCAGCAGCTTAGGCGTAACGAACACCGGGGAGCTGTTTTTT. It is translated as CASSLGVTNTGELFF.